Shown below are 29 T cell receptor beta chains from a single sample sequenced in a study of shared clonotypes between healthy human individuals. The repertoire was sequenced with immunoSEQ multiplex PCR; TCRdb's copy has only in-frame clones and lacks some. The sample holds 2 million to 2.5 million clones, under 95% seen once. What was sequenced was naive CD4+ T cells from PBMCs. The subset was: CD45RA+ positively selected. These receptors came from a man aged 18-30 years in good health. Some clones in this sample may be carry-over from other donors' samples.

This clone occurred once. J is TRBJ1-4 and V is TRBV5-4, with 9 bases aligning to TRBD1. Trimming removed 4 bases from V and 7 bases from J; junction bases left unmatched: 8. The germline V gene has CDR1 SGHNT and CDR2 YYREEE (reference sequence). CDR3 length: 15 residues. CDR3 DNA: TGTGCCAGCAGCCATACGGGACAGGGTGGTGAAAAACTGTTTTTT. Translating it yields CASSHTGQGGEKLFF.

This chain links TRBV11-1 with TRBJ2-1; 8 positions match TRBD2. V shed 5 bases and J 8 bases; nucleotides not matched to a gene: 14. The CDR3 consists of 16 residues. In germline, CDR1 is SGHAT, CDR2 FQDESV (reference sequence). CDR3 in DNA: TGTGCCAGCAGCCCACGGGACGGGAGGGCCTTGGATGAGCAGTTCTTC. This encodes CASSPRDGRALDEQFF.

CDR3 coding DNA: TGTGCCAGCAGGTCGGGTCCCACCCCCTACGAGCAGTACTTC. Protein sequence: CASRSGPTPYEQYF. The gene calls are TRBV27 and TRBJ2-7; no clear D gene. Germline V gives CDR1 MNHEY, CDR2 SMNVEV (reference sequence). Trimming left V 6 bases short and J 2 bases short, with 14 bases between. This CDR3 spans 14 amino acids.

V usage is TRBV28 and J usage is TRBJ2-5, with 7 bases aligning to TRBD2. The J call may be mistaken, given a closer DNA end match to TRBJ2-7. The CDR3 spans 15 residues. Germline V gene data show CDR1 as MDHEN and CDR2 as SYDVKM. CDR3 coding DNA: TGTGCCAGCTCACCGACTAGCCCTACTGCCTACGAGCAGTACTTC. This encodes CASSPTSPTAYEQYF.

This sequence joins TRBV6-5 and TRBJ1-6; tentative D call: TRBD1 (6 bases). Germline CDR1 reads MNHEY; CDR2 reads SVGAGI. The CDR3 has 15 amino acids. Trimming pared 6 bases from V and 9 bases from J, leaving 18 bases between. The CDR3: CASSPPGGASSPLHF. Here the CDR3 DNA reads TGTGCCAGCAGCCCTCCCGGGGGGGCGAGTTCACCCCTCCACTTT.

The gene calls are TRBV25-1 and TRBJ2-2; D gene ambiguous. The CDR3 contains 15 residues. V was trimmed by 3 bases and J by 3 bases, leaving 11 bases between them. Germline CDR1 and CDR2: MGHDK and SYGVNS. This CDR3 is CASSDHSGDTGELFF. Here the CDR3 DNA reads TGTGCCAGCAGTGACCATTCAGGAGACACCGGGGAGCTGTTTTTT.

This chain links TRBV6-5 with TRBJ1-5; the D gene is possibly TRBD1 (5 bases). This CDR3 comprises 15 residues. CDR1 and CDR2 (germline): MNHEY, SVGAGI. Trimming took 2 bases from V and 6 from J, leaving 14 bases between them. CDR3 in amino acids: CASSYPGPVGQPQHF. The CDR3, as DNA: TGTGCCAGCAGTTACCCGGGACCTGTGGGTCAGCCCCAGCATTTT.

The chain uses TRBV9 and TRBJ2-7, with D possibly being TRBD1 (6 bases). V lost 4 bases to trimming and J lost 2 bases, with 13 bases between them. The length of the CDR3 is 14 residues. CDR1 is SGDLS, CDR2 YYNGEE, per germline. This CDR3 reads CASSPGAGAYEQYF. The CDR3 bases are TGTGCCAGCAGCCCAGGGGCCGGAGCCTACGAGCAGTACTTC.

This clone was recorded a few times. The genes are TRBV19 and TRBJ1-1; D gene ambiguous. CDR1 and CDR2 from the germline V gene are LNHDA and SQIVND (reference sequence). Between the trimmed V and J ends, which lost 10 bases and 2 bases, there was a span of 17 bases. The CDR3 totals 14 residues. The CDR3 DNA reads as TGTGCCACCACGACCTGGACGGGTAACACTGAAGCTTTCTTT. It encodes CATTTWTGNTEAFF.

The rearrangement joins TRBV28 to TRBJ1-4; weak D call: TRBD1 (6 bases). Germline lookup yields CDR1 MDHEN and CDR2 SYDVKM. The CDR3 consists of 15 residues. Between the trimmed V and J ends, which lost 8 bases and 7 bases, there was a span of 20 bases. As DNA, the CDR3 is TGTGCCAGCCGTACTCCGCAAGGGGGGAGTGAAAAACTGTTTTTT. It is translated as CASRTPQGGSEKLFF.

The CDR3 sequence: CASSLPPGGRSTEAFF. For the CDR3, the DNA is TGTGCCAGCAGCTTGCCACCGGGAGGGAGGTCCACTGAAGCTTTCTTT. The chain couples TRBV5-4 to TRBJ1-1, with D hard to call. The CDR3 has 16 amino acids. From germline, CDR1 is SGHNT and CDR2 YYREEE (reference sequence). V was trimmed by 1 base and J by 4 bases, leaving 17 bases between them.

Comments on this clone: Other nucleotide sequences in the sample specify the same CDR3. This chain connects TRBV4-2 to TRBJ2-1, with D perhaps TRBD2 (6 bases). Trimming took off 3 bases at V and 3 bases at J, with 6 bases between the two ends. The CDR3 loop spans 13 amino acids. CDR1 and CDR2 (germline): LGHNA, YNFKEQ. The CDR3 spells CASSQGGYNEQFF. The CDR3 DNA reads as TGTGCCAGCAGCCAGGGAGGCTACAATGAGCAGTTCTTC.

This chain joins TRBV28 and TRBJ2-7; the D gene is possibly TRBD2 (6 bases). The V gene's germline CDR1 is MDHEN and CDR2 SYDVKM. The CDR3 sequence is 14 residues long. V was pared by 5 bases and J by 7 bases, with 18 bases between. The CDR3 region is CASSTLRGWREQYF. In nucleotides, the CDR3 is TGTGCCAGCAGTACCCTGCGGGGTTGGAGGGAGCAGTACTTC.

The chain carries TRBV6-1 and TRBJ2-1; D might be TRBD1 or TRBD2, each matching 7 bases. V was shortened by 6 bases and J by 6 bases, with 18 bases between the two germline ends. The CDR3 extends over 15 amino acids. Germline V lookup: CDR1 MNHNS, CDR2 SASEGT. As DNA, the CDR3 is TGTGCCAGCAGCCTGGGGGGGACAGTAATCAATGAGCAGTTCTTC. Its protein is CASSLGGTVINEQFF.

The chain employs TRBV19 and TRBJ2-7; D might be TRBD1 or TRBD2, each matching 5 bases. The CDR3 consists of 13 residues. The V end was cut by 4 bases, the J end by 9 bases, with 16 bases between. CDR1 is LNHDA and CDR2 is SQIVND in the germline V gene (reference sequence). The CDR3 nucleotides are TGTGCCAGTAGTACCGGGACGGTGTTTGGGCAGTACTTC. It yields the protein CASSTGTVFGQYF. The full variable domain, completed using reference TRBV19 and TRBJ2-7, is DGGITQSPKYLFRKEGQNVTLSCEQNLNHDAMYWYRQDPGQGLRLIYYSQIVNDFQKGDIAEGYSVSREKKESFPLTVTSAQKNPTAFYLCASSTGTVFGQYFGPGTRLTVT.

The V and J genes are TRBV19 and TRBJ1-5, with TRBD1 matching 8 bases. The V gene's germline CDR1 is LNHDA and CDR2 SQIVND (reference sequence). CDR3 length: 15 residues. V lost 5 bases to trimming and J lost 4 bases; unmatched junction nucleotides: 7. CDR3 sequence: CASSLRDRLNQPQHF. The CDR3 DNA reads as TGTGCCAGTAGTCTCCGGGACAGGTTGAATCAGCCCCAGCATTTT.

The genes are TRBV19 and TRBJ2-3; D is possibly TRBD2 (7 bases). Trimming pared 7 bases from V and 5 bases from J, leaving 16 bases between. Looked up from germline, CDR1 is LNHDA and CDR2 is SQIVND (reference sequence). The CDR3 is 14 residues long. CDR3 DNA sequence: TGTGCCAGTACCACAGGGAGGGCGGTAGATACGCAGTATTTT. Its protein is CASTTGRAVDTQYF.

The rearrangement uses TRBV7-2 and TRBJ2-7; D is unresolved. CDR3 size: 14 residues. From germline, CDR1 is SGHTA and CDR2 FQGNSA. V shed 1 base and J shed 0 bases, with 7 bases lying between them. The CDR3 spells CASSLGGFSYEQYF. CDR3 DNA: TGTGCCAGCAGCTTAGGAGGCTTCTCCTACGAGCAGTACTTC.

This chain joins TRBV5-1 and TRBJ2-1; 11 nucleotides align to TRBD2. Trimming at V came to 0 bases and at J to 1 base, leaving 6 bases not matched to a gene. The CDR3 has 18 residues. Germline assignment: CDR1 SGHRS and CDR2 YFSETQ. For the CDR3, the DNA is TGCGCCAGCAGCTTGGGGACTAGCGGGCCCGGATCCTACAATGAGCAGTTCTTC. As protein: CASSLGTSGPGSYNEQFF.

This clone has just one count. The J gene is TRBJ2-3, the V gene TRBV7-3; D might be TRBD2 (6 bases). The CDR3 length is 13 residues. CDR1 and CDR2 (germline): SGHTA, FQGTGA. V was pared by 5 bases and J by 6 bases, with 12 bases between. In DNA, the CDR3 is TGTGCCAGCAGCCCGGAGGGGTTGGATACGCAGTATTTT. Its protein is CASSPEGLDTQYF.

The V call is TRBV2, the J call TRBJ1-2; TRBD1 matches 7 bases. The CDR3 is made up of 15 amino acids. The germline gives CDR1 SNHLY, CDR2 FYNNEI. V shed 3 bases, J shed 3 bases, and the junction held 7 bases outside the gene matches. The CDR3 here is CASSDTGDVDYGYTF. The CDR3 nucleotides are TGTGCCAGCAGTGATACAGGGGACGTCGACTATGGCTACACCTTC.

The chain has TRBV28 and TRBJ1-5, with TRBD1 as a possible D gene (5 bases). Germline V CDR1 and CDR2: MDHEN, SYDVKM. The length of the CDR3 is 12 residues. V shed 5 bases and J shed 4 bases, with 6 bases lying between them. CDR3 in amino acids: CASSAGNQPQHF. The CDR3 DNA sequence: TGTGCCAGCAGTGCAGGGAATCAGCCCCAGCATTTT.

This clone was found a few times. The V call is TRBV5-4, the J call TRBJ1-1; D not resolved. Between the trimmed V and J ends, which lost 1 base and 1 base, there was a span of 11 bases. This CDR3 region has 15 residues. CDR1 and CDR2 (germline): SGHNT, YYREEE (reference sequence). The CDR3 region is CASSLSGVANTEAFF. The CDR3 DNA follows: TGTGCCAGCAGCTTGAGCGGGGTAGCGAACACTGAAGCTTTCTTT.

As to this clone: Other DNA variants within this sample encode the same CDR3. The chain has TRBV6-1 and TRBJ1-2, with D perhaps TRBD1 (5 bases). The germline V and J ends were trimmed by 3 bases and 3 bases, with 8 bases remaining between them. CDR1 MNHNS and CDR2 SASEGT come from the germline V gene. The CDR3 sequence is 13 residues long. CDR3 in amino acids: CASSERGDYGYTF. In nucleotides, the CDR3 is TGTGCCAGCAGTGAGAGGGGAGACTATGGCTACACCTTC.

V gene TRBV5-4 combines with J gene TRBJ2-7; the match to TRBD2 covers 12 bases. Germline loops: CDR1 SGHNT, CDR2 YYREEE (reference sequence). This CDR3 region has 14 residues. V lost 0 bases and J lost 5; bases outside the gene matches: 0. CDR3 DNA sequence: TGTGCCAGCAGCTTGGGACTAGCGGGAGACGAGCAGTACTTC. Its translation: CASSLGLAGDEQYF.

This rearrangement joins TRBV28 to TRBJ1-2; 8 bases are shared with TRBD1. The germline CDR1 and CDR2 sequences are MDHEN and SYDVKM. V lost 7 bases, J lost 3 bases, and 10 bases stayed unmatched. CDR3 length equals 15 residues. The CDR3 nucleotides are TGTGCCAGCACCCTAGGGCCAGGGGGCGACTATGGCTACACCTTC. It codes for CASTLGPGGDYGYTF.

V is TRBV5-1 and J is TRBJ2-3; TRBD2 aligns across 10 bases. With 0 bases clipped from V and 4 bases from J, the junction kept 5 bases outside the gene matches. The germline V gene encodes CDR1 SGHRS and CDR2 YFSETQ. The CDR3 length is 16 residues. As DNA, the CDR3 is TGCGCCAGCAGCTTGGCTAGCGGGAGTTTTCCAGATACGCAGTATTTT. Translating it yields CASSLASGSFPDTQYF.

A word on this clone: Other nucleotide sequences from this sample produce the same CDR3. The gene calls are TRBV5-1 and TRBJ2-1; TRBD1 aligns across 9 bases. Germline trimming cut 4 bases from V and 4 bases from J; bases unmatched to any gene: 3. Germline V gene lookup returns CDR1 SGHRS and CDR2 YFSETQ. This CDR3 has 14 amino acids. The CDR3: CASSLGTGYNEQFF. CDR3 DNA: TGCGCCAGCAGCCTTGGGACAGGGTACAATGAGCAGTTCTTC.

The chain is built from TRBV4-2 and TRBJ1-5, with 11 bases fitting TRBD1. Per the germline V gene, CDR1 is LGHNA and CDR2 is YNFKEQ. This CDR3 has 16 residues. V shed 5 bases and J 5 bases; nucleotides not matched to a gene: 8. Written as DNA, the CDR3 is TGTGCCAGCAGCACACGAAGGACAGGGGGCGATCAGCCCCAGCATTTT. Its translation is CASSTRRTGGDQPQHF.